The rows below give T cell receptor beta chains drawn from one sample of a study of T cells in Graves' hyperthyroidism and ophthalmopathy. TCRdb analysed the multiplex PCR reads with MiXCR anew, one entry per CDR3 protein. The sample lists approximately 630,000 distinct CDR3 sequences, 15% to 20% occurring once. Sequenced material: blood. These receptors originate from a woman aged 30 to 39 with Graves' hyperthyroidism. Both conserved end residues are part of each CDR3. The D gene is left open where the match is weak. Not every row has a clone size; where given, it reads once, few, many or a size class.

V: TRBV27
D: .
J: TRBJ2-7
length: 13
size: .
DNA: TGTGCCAGCGCCGAGTACAGGGCCAACGAGCAGTACTTC
CDR3: CASAEYRANEQYF

V: TRBV28
D: TRBD1
J: TRBJ2-7
length: 15
size: .
DNA: TGTGCCAGCAGTTTGACTGTGACAGGGATAAACGAGCAGTACTTC
CDR3: CASSLTVTGINEQYF

V: TRBV3-1
D: TRBD1
J: TRBJ1-2
length: 16
size: few
DNA: TGTGCCAGCAGCCTAGGGCCCAGGGACAGAAACTATGGCTACACCTTC
CDR3: CASSLGPRDRNYGYTF

V: TRBV12-3/TRBV12-4
D: .
J: TRBJ1-5
length: 15
size: .
DNA: TGTGCCAACAGTTTAGGAGGGGGGGATGGTCAGCCCCAGCATTTT
CDR3: CANSLGGGDGQPQHF

V: TRBV11-3
D: TRBD1
J: TRBJ1-3
length: 15
size: few
DNA: TGTGCCAGCAGCGGACAGGGGGGTTCTGGAAACACCATATATTTT
CDR3: CASSGQGGSGNTIYF

V: TRBV11-3
D: .
J: TRBJ2-7
length: 14
size: many
DNA: TGTGCCAGCAGCTCTCCCGGGGGCCTTTACGAGCAGTACTTC
CDR3: CASSSPGGLYEQYF

V: TRBV27
D: TRBD2
J: TRBJ2-7
length: 14
size: few
DNA: TGTGCCAGCAGTTTTGCGGGAGCCTCCTACGAGCAGTACTTC
CDR3: CASSFAGASYEQYF

V: TRBV30
D: .
J: TRBJ1-1
length: 14
size: .
DNA: TGTGCCTGTGCGAGTATCTGGCTGAACACTGAAGCTTTCTTT
CDR3: CACASIWLNTEAFF

V: TRBV6-1
D: .
J: TRBJ1-2
length: 13
size: many
DNA: TGTGCCAGCAGTTACTATGGAGTCTATGGCTACACCTTC
CDR3: CASSYYGVYGYTF

V: TRBV29-1
D: TRBD2
J: TRBJ2-3
length: 19
size: .
DNA: TGCAGCGTTGAATGGGGGCTAGCGGGAGAGGGGAGTCGGGCAGATACGCAGTATTTT
CDR3: CSVEWGLAGEGSRADTQYF

V: TRBV30
D: .
J: TRBJ2-2
length: 13
size: many
DNA: TGTGCCTGGAGTCTCCTAGAAACCGGGGAGCTGTTTTTT
CDR3: CAWSLLETGELFF

V: TRBV3-1
D: .
J: TRBJ1-1
length: 14
size: many
DNA: TGTGCCAGCAGCCAAGTAGCGGTCAACACTGAAGCTTTCTTT
CDR3: CASSQVAVNTEAFF

V: TRBV6-5
D: TRBD2
J: TRBJ2-1
length: 15
size: many
DNA: TGTGCCAGCAGTTACGTGTCTAGCGGGAGTGGTGAGCAGTTCTTC
CDR3: CASSYVSSGSGEQFF

V: TRBV7-9
D: .
J: TRBJ2-1
length: 14
size: many
DNA: TGTGCCAGCAGCTTAGCCTTACGGGACAATGAGCAGTTCTTC
CDR3: CASSLALRDNEQFF

V: TRBV12-3/TRBV12-4
D: .
J: TRBJ2-1
length: 16
size: few
DNA: TGTGCCAGCAGTTCGCACGTCCCCGGGGTCAACAATGAGCAGTTCTTC
CDR3: CASSSHVPGVNNEQFF

V: TRBV29-1
D: .
J: TRBJ2-5
length: 11
size: .
DNA: TGCAGCGTTGGGGGTGTGGAGACCCAGTACTTC
CDR3: CSVGGVETQYF

V: TRBV28
D: .
J: TRBJ1-5
length: 16
size: once
DNA: TGTGCCAGCAGGGACGACGTCGCAGGGAGCAATCAGCCCCAGCATTTT
CDR3: CASRDDVAGSNQPQHF

V: TRBV7-2
D: .
J: TRBJ2-7
length: 14
size: .
DNA: TGTGCCAGCAGCTTCGGGGCAGGGACCCACGGGCAGTACTTC
CDR3: CASSFGAGTHGQYF

V: TRBV25-1
D: .
J: TRBJ2-7
length: 15
size: few
DNA: TGTGCCAGCAGTGACCCCCACCACGTCTCCTACGAGCAGTACTTC
CDR3: CASSDPHHVSYEQYF

V: TRBV7-6
D: .
J: TRBJ1-1
length: 15
size: few
DNA: TGTGCCAGCAGCTTAAGGGACACTTCGAACACTGAAGCTTTCTTT
CDR3: CASSLRDTSNTEAFF

V: TRBV2
D: TRBD1
J: TRBJ1-2
length: 14
size: few
DNA: TGTGCCAGCCGGACAGGGACAGACAACTATGGCTACACCTTC
CDR3: CASRTGTDNYGYTF

V: TRBV25-1
D: .
J: TRBJ1-1
length: 10
size: .
DNA: TGTGCCAGCAGTGGAGACAAAGCTTTCTTT
CDR3: CASSGDKAFF

V: TRBV6-2/TRBV6-3
D: TRBD2
J: TRBJ2-1
length: 15
size: many
DNA: TGTGCCAGCAGCACCGGGACTAGACTACCCAATGAGCAGTTCTTC
CDR3: CASSTGTRLPNEQFF

V: TRBV5-1
D: TRBD1
J: TRBJ2-5
length: 16
size: many
DNA: TGCGCCAGCAGCTTATCCGGGACAGGGGGCTTCGAGACCCAGTACTTC
CDR3: CASSLSGTGGFETQYF

V: TRBV11-3
D: TRBD2
J: TRBJ2-2
length: 16
size: few
DNA: TGTGCCAGCAGCTCCAGGGTAGCGGGGCTCACCGGGGAGCTGTTTTTT
CDR3: CASSSRVAGLTGELFF

V: TRBV30
D: .
J: TRBJ1-2
length: 12
size: few
DNA: TGTGCCTGGAGTGTACTGGGCGGGAGCTACACCTTC
CDR3: CAWSVLGGSYTF

V: TRBV15
D: .
J: TRBJ2-7
length: 13
size: few
DNA: TGTGCCACCAGCTTGGACTCCTACTACGAGCAGTACTTC
CDR3: CATSLDSYYEQYF

V: TRBV6-6
D: .
J: TRBJ2-7
length: 14
size: .
DNA: TGTGCCAGCAGTTACTCGACGACTTCCTACGAGCAGTACTTC
CDR3: CASSYSTTSYEQYF

V: TRBV6-1
D: .
J: TRBJ1-5
length: 13
size: .
DNA: TGTGCCAGCACCCCGGAGGCAAATCAGCCCCAGCATTTT
CDR3: CASTPEANQPQHF

V: TRBV9
D: .
J: TRBJ2-1
length: 15
size: .
DNA: TGTGCCAGCAGCGGCGGGCGGACGGGGAACAATGAGCAGTTCTTC
CDR3: CASSGGRTGNNEQFF

V: TRBV28
D: TRBD1
J: TRBJ1-2
length: 13
size: many
DNA: TGTGCCAGCGGAGTAGGACAGGGAAGTGGCTACACCTTC
CDR3: CASGVGQGSGYTF

V: TRBV28
D: .
J: TRBJ1-1
length: 13
size: many
DNA: TGTGCCAGCAGTTTAAGGGCAGGCCGTAAAGCTTTCTTT
CDR3: CASSLRAGRKAFF

V: TRBV12-3/TRBV12-4
D: TRBD2
J: TRBJ2-1
length: 14
size: many
DNA: TGTGCCAGCAGTTTAGGGGGAGGGGAGGATGAGCAGTTCTTC
CDR3: CASSLGGGEDEQFF

V: TRBV7-9
D: .
J: TRBJ1-2
length: 13
size: few
DNA: TGTGCCAGCAGCTTTCTACAGGGAGATGGCTACACCTTC
CDR3: CASSFLQGDGYTF

V: TRBV30
D: .
J: TRBJ1-1
length: 15
size: many
DNA: TGTGCCTGGAGTATAGGCCTTGTCATGAACACTGAAGCTTTCTTT
CDR3: CAWSIGLVMNTEAFF

V: TRBV5-6
D: .
J: TRBJ2-3
length: 16
size: .
DNA: TGTGCCAGCAGCTTGGGCTCCGGACGGTGGGCAGATACGCAGTATTTT
CDR3: CASSLGSGRWADTQYF

V: TRBV6-1
D: TRBD1
J: TRBJ2-2
length: 17
size: .
DNA: TGTGCCAGCACCCCCCGACAGGGGGCGCGGAACACCGGGGAGCTGTTTTTT
CDR3: CASTPRQGARNTGELFF

V: TRBV19
D: .
J: TRBJ1-1
length: 17
size: .
DNA: TGTGCCAGTAGTATCCAATTAATAGGAGGGATGAACACTGAAGCTTTCTTT
CDR3: CASSIQLIGGMNTEAFF

V: TRBV11-2
D: .
J: TRBJ2-7
length: 14
size: many
DNA: TGTGCCAGCAGCTTAGGGGGGACACGGGGAGAGCAGTACTTC
CDR3: CASSLGGTRGEQYF

V: TRBV10-3
D: .
J: TRBJ2-1
length: 13
size: many
DNA: TGTGCCATCAGTGGCTCGGGGAACAATGAGCAGTTCTTC
CDR3: CAISGSGNNEQFF

V: TRBV6-2/TRBV6-3
D: .
J: TRBJ1-2
length: 14
size: .
DNA: TGTGCCAGCGAATGGAGTGTCGGGGTTTATGGCTACACCTTC
CDR3: CASEWSVGVYGYTF

V: TRBV5-1
D: .
J: TRBJ1-2
length: 13
size: .
DNA: TGCGCCAGCAGCCCCGACCCTGTTAATGGCTACACCTTC
CDR3: CASSPDPVNGYTF

V: TRBV28
D: .
J: TRBJ2-7
length: 15
size: many
DNA: TGTGCCAGCAGTTTAAGCCCAGGGGTGGCCTACGAGCAGTACTTC
CDR3: CASSLSPGVAYEQYF

V: TRBV18
D: .
J: TRBJ2-2
length: 16
size: .
DNA: TGTGCCAGCTCACCTTATGAACAGAGTTCTACCGGGGAGCTGTTTTTT
CDR3: CASSPYEQSSTGELFF

V: TRBV11-3
D: TRBD2
J: TRBJ2-2
length: 17
size: few
DNA: TGTGCCACCAGGGGGACTAGCGGGAGACGGGGCACCGGGGAGCTGTTTTTT
CDR3: CATRGTSGRRGTGELFF